This TCR beta chain was identified in a study of vaccination and CD4 T cells after COVID-19. Study-level information: As their vaccination, participants received two doses of either BNT162b2 or mRNA-1273 vaccine.

Oncomine TCR Beta short-read sequencing was applied to DNA from cultured CD4+ T cells. TCRdb recomputed calls from the PCR reads with MiXCR, one row per CDR3 protein. The sample holds some 14,000 distinct CDR3 sequences; 55% to 85% are singletons and the top ten take 18%. Of note for this clonotype: Its antigen is not identified.

Indicated treatment: approximately 9-day PBMC culture with coronavirus spike peptide pools or control peptides (ViraFEST assay). The PCR-positive dates, March through December 2020, came before the US Alpha, Beta and Delta variants. Negative selection recovered the CD4+ T cells once they had spent nine to ten days in culture. Trimming shortened V by 6 bases and J by 0 bases, and 15 bases separated the two germline ends. Germline V lookup: CDR1 SGHTA, CDR2 FQGNSA. CDR3 length: 17 amino acids. The rearrangement uses TRBV7-2 and TRBJ1-6, with D possibly TRBD1 on 6 matching bases. The receptor was derived from a human donor who had recovered from COVID-19. Sequencing was carried out using CD4+ T cells from blood, cultured in vitro. CDR3 DNA: TGTGCCAGCAGGAAGAGGGGGGGCCGCTCCTATAATTCACCCCTCCACTTT. It encodes CASRKRGGRSYNSPLHF.